The source of this T cell receptor beta chain is a study of T cell changes during pregnancy in multiple sclerosis. This CDR3 has 17 amino acids. After removal of 5 bases from V and 4 bases from J, the junction contained 14 bases not matched to a gene. CDR1 and CDR2 (germline): SGHTA, FQGNSA. Libraries were prepared by immunoSEQ multiplex PCR; TCRdb keeps only in-frame clonotypes and omits some of them. The sample comprises 50,000 to 65,000 clones, around 90% of which are singletons, and around 1.3% rests with the top ten. This sequence originates from a female donor with multiple sclerosis, enrolled in a pregnancy study. The chain uses TRBV7-2 and TRBJ2-1, with 7 bases aligning to TRBD2. The sample was peripheral blood, taken in the second trimester of pregnancy. The CDR3 sequence is CASSPKGGLAVYNEQFF. The CDR3, as DNA: TGTGCCAGCAGCCCCAAGGGCGGCCTAGCGGTATACAATGAGCAGTTCTTC.